The TCR beta chain under discussion was sequenced for a study of read filtering for tumor transcriptome and immune sequencing. V shed 3 bases and J shed 4 bases, with 12 bases lying between them. The length of the CDR3 is 14 residues. The V gene's germline CDR1 is SQVTM and CDR2 ANQGSEA. Sampling of bone marrow took place during active disease in every patient. This library used about 400 ng RNA and molecular barcoded adaptors spanning alpha/delta and beta/gamma chains. TCRdb analysed the reads with MiXCR anew, one entry per CDR3 protein. Counted here are over 35,000 distinct CDR3 sequences, 13% occurring once; the ten biggest clones make up around 30%. Remarks on this clonotype: A much larger clone sits a single nucleotide away, making a read error possible.

The chain carries TRBV29-1 and TRBJ1-4; D is unclear. This clonotype originated in a donor at least 40 years old with multiple myeloma. Sequenced material: a population of CD138-negative cells sorted from bone marrow. In nucleotides, the CDR3 is TGCAGCGTTGAGATGGCCACAAATAATGAAAAACTGTTTTTT. Amino acids: CSVEMATNNEKLFF.